Listed below are T cell receptor beta chains from one sample, sequenced in a study of T cell repertoires in cytomegalovirus infection. These receptors' antigens are unknown. TCRdb fed the reads into MiXCR, producing one record per CDR3 protein. Of just over 450,000 distinct CDR3 sequences in the sample, more than 40% are singletons; the top ten hold just under 45%. The starting material was cultured PBMCs, obtained from culture after CMV antigen stimulation. The source is a human donor in good health (CMV status not recorded). Some clones in this sample may be carry-over from other donors' samples. Both conserved end residues are part of each CDR3. The D gene is left open where the match is weak. Expanded clones are given a class, and other clones once, few, many or no size at all.

14,-,-,TRBJ2-6,TRBV10-3,TGTGCCATCAGGAACAGAGATCCTGCCAACGTCCCGACTTTC,CAIRNRDPANVPTF
14,-,-,TRBJ1-5,TRBV19,TGTGCCAGTAACCAGGGGATAGGGGGTCAGCCCCAGCATTTT,CASNQGIGGQPQHF
14,-,-,TRBJ2-3,TRBV6-5,TGTGCCAGCTCCGAGCCCGGAGACACAGATACGCAGTATTTT,CASSEPGDTDTQYF
12,-,-,TRBJ2-1,TRBV12-3/TRBV12-4,TGTGCCAGCAGTTTATCTTTAGGTGAGCAGTTCTTC,CASSLSLGEQFF
14,TRBD2,many,TRBJ2-7,TRBV7-2,TGTGCCAGCAGCTTGCTGGGGACTAGGGGCGAGCAGTACTTC,CASSLLGTRGEQYF
17,TRBD2,-,TRBJ2-3,TRBV24-1,TGTGCCACCAGTGATTTCGGGGGGGGGAGATACACAGATACGCAGTATTTT,CATSDFGGGRYTDTQYF
14,-,few,TRBJ2-7,TRBV7-8,TGTGCCAGCAGCTCTGGGGGCGCGGGTTACGAGCAGTACTTC,CASSSGGAGYEQYF
13,TRBD2,few,TRBJ2-7,TRBV12-5,TGTGCTAGTGGTTTCGGGCGGGAGACCGAGCAGTACTTC,CASGFGRETEQYF
15,-,-,TRBJ1-4,TRBV11-2,TGTGCCAGCAGCGGGGGTGGAGCAACTAATGAAAAACTGTTTTTT,CASSGGGATNEKLFF
15,-,-,TRBJ1-5,TRBV7-2,TGTGCCAGCAGCTTATATCCGGCAGGGTATCAGCCCCAGCATTTT,CASSLYPAGYQPQHF
15,-,-,TRBJ2-1,TRBV20-1,TGCAGTGCTAAAGGAACGCAGGGCGGCGTTAATGAGCAGTTCTTC,CSAKGTQGGVNEQFF
17,TRBD2,-,TRBJ2-7,TRBV7-2,TGTGCCAGCAGCTTACGGGTGTCCCGCGGGAGAACCCACGAGCAGTACTTC,CASSLRVSRGRTHEQYF
13,-,-,TRBJ1-1,TRBV10-3,TGTGCCATCAGTGAGAAAGGGGGACTTGAAGCTTTCTTT,CAISEKGGLEAFF
15,-,few,TRBJ1-3,TRBV7-9,TGTGCCAGCAGCTCGCCCGGGACGGCTGGAAACACCATATATTTT,CASSSPGTAGNTIYF
17,TRBD1,many,TRBJ2-3,TRBV7-2,TGTGCCAGCAGCTTAGATGGGACAGGGTTTAGCACAGATACGCAGTATTTT,CASSLDGTGFSTDTQYF
14,-,-,TRBJ1-4,TRBV19,TGTGCCAGTAGCTCCGAGGAGGGGAATGAAAAACTGTTTTTT,CASSSEEGNEKLFF
14,-,few,TRBJ2-7,TRBV12-3/TRBV12-4,TGTGCCAGCAGTTTACCCCGGCAGGTCTACGAGCAGTACTTC,CASSLPRQVYEQYF
13,-,few,TRBJ2-7,TRBV7-2,TGTGCCAGCAGCTTATACAGGGCTTTTGAGCAGTACTTC,CASSLYRAFEQYF
15,TRBD1,-,TRBJ2-5,TRBV10-3,TGTGCCATCAGTGAGGAAGGCAGGGGGTCAGAGACCCAGTACTTC,CAISEEGRGSETQYF
14,-,-,TRBJ2-7,TRBV20-1,TGCAGTGCTAGCGGGATCCAGAGCTCCTACGAGCAGTACTTC,CSASGIQSSYEQYF
17,TRBD2,-,TRBJ2-3,TRBV5-1,TGCGCCAGCAGCTGGAGACTAGCGGGAGGACGAACAGATACGCAGTATTTT,CASSWRLAGGRTDTQYF
14,-,few,TRBJ2-3,TRBV18,TGTGCCAGCTCACCCCCCAGCCAGGGAGATACGCAGTATTTT,CASSPPSQGDTQYF
19,-,-,TRBJ1-2,TRBV12-3/TRBV12-4,TGTGCCAGCAGCCCCGGTCAAATCCTGACCCCCCCCTCAGCCTATGGCTACACCTTC,CASSPGQILTPPSAYGYTF
14,-,-,TRBJ2-5,TRBV6-1,TGTGCCAGCAGTGAACCCGTTCTACAAGAGACCCAGTACTTC,CASSEPVLQETQYF
15,TRBD1,few,TRBJ1-4,TRBV7-9,TGTGCCAGCAGCCTCCGCACAGGGGTTTTGGAAAAACTGTTTTTT,CASSLRTGVLEKLFF
12,-,-,TRBJ1-2,TRBV15,TGTGCCACCAGCAGAGATTGGTATGGCTACACCTTC,CATSRDWYGYTF
14,-,-,TRBJ2-7,TRBV6-6,TGTGCCAGCAGTTCGTCAAGGGGCGGCTACGAGCAGTACTTC,CASSSSRGGYEQYF
16,-,-,TRBJ2-1,TRBV7-6,TGTGCCAGCAGCTTCTTTGGTCGAGGGTCGGGCAATGAGCAGTTCTTC,CASSFFGRGSGNEQFF
14,-,-,TRBJ1-5,TRBV7-2,TGTGCCAGCAGCTTAAGCAGTCAAAGTCAGCCCCAGCATTTT,CASSLSSQSQPQHF
16,TRBD2,-,TRBJ2-1,TRBV11-2,TGTGCCAGCAGCTTCCCGGGGAGGGGTCCCTACAATGAGCAGTTCTTC,CASSFPGRGPYNEQFF
14,-,-,TRBJ1-3,TRBV20-1,TGCAGTGCTAGAGATCTCCAGATTGGAAACACCATATATTTT,CSARDLQIGNTIYF
15,-,few,TRBJ1-2,TRBV7-2,TGTGCCAGCAGCTTAGTCGTCTCGGGGGCTGATGGCTACACCTTC,CASSLVVSGADGYTF
13,-,few,TRBJ2-7,TRBV7-2,TGTGCCAGCAGCGCCGAGACTTCTTCTCCGCAGTACTTC,CASSAETSSPQYF
15,-,-,TRBJ2-5,TRBV7-2,TGTGCCAGCAGCCTGGGCAGGGGAGTCCAAGAGACCCAGTACTTC,CASSLGRGVQETQYF
15,-,-,TRBJ1-6,TRBV7-2,TGTGCCAGCAGCTTAGGGGGGGGGGGTAATTCACCCCTCCACTTT,CASSLGGGGNSPLHF
15,-,few,TRBJ2-1,TRBV20-1,TGCAGTGCTCCTCCAGGGGGGTACTCCTACAATGAGCAGTTCTTC,CSAPPGGYSYNEQFF
14,TRBD2,many,TRBJ2-5,TRBV7-2,TGTGCCAGCACACTAGCGGGAGGAGGGGAGACCCAGTACTTC,CASTLAGGGETQYF
14,TRBD2,once,TRBJ2-1,TRBV5-1,TGCGCCAGCAGCTTCGGGGGGGGCCGGGGTGAGCAGTTCTTC,CASSFGGGRGEQFF
15,-,-,TRBJ1-2,TRBV7-9,TGTGCCAGCAGCTTAGGGATAGGAGGATCGGGAGGCTACACCTTC,CASSLGIGGSGGYTF
17,TRBD2,few,TRBJ2-1,TRBV12-3/TRBV12-4,TGTGCCAGCGGGCCGACTAGCGGGAGGGGCCCCATTAATGAGCAGTTCTTC,CASGPTSGRGPINEQFF
15,-,-,TRBJ2-7,TRBV6-1,TGTGCCAGCAGAAGAGACGCGACAGTCCCCTACGAGCAGTACTTC,CASRRDATVPYEQYF
14,TRBD1,few,TRBJ2-3,TRBV19,TGTGCCAGCAGCCCGGGACAGATCACAGATACGCAGTATTTT,CASSPGQITDTQYF